This T cell receptor beta chain is drawn from a study of T cell changes during pregnancy in multiple sclerosis. Clones were read by immunoSEQ multiplex PCR, and TCRdb kept only the in-frame ones, dropping some. In the table there are fewer than 15,000 clones, 65% to 90% of which are singletons. The ends were cut back, 7 bases at V and 8 bases at J, with 19 bases in the middle. The CDR3 is 14 amino acids. From germline, CDR1 is SGDLS and CDR2 YYNGEE. This clone was counted only a few times. The chain couples TRBV9 to TRBJ2-1; D may be TRBD2 (5 bases). Sequenced here: CD8+ T cells from peripheral blood mononuclear cells, sampled in the first trimester of pregnancy. The sequence was obtained from a female donor with multiple sclerosis, enrolled in a pregnancy study. DNA of the CDR3: TGTGCCAGCCGGGGTAAGCCCCCCGGAGATGAGCAGTTCTTC. Amino acid sequence: CASRGKPPGDEQFF. The full variable domain, in which reference TRBV9 and TRBJ2-1 provide the parts outside the CDR3, is DSGVTQTPKHLITATGQRVTLRCSPRSGDLSVYWYQQSLDQGLQFLIQYYNGEERAKGNILERFSAQQFPDLHSELNLSSLELGDSALYFCASRGKPPGDEQFFGPGTRLTVL.